This T cell receptor beta chain is drawn from a study of cytomegalovirus exposure and HLA in healthy donors. Remarks on this clone: Its antigen is as yet unknown.

Study-wide results and caveats: Cytomegalovirus-associated status was assigned to fewer than 200 TCR beta chains. Whilst most TCR sequences proved rare, a subset of public TCRs occurred across many donors.

The V gene's germline CDR1 is WSHSY and CDR2 SAAADI. The CDR3 sequence is 13 residues long. The V gene lost 6 bases and the J gene lost 8 bases, with 16 bases spanning the gap. An approximately 120-subject validation cohort, separate from the approximately 670-subject first cohort, supplied the donors. Repertoires were generated with immunoSEQ multiplex PCR, while TCRdb's copy carries only in-frame clones and drops some. The profile shows 180,000 or so clones, 86% of them singletons. The rearrangement links TRBV10-2 to TRBJ1-2; D gene unclear. Specimen: PBMCs. The origin of this receptor is a man aged 25-45 years in good health and CMV-seropositive. In DNA form, the CDR3 reads TGCGCCAGCAGGGGCCCCGGCAACCGGGGCTACACCTTC. Residues: CASRGPGNRGYTF.